The source of this T cell receptor (beta chain) is a study of cytomegalovirus exposure and HLA in healthy donors. General study points: When analyzed later, a missense DCLRE1C variant was found to be linked to TCR beta V- and J-gene trimming. Previous analysis showed most TCR beta V segments were productive about 87% or about 30% of the time.

Trimming removed 0 bases at V and 1 base at J, with 11 bases between. The CDR3 sequence is 16 residues long. Germline CDR1 WNHNN, CDR2 SYGVQD (reference sequence). It was with 60 Vbeta and 13 Jbeta primers that the PCR ran. The protocol was immunoSEQ multiplex PCR, while the TCRdb copy is restricted to in-frame clones and leaves out a portion. The data show 85,000 to 120,000 clones, with 63% seen just once and 4.8% held by the top ten. A note on this clone: Its antigen is unknown.

The chain recombines TRBV10-1 with TRBJ2-3; D is uncertain. This receptor was identified in a human donor in good health. The sequenced sample consisted of PBMCs. CDR3 in DNA: TGCGCCAGCAGTGAGTCGGTGGCCCCAGGCACAGATACGCAGTATTTT. It is translated as CASSESVAPGTDTQYF.